One sample yielded the 4 T cell receptor beta chains listed below, sequenced in a study of T cells in women clearing cervical HPV infection. The assay was immunoSEQ multiplex PCR, and TCRdb's table has in-frame clones only and misses some. The table for this sample gives 21,000 or so clones. The specimen sequenced was blood buffy coat. Every receptor here comes from a woman aged 18 to 69 with a cervical HPV16 infection that either progressed to CIN3+ or cleared (not recorded which).

In regard to this clone: The read falls 3 residues short of the CDR3 end, and the missing part is taken from the germline J gene. The J gene is TRBJ1-5, the V gene TRBV11-1, with unresolved D. Germline-derived CDR1 and CDR2 are SGHAT and FQDESV (reference sequence). The V end was cut by 10 bases, the J end by 8 bases, with 9 bases between. This CDR3 region has 10 residues. The covered CDR3 bases are TGTGCCAACCCGATAGAGCCC. Its translation: CANPIEP. The whole CDR3 sequence is CANPIEPQHF.

Regarding this clone: The read finishes 3 residues shy of the CDR3 end, and the germline J gene is used to complete it. The J gene is TRBJ1-2, the V gene TRBV19; 7 nucleotides match TRBD1. The germline CDR1 and CDR2 sequences are LNHDA and SQIVND (reference sequence). This CDR3 region has 12 residues. The CDR3 DNA, read in part, is TGTGCCAGTAGACAGGGGCTCCAGGGC. Residues: CASRQGLQG. The full-length CDR3 reads as CASRQGLQGYTF.

Concerning this clone itself: One end of the junction is discordant with germline, which a read error may explain. The observed sequence ends 3 residues before the CDR3 terminus, with the missing tail filled in from the germline J gene. The chain links TRBV4-2 to TRBJ1-2; tentative D call: TRBD1 (5 bases). This CDR3 is 15 amino acids long. Germline V gives CDR1 LGHNA, CDR2 YNFKEQ. The CDR3 DNA, read in part, is TGCGCCAGCAGCCAAGATGAGCAGGGCGGCTATGGC. Translation gives CASSQDEQGGYG. Given in full, the CDR3 is CASSQDEQGGYGYTF.

Comments on this clone: Coverage ceases 3 residues before the CDR3 finishes, and the germline J gene fills in the end. The chain joins TRBV20-1 to TRBJ1-2; tentative D call: TRBD1 (6 bases). V dropped 0 bases and J dropped 2 bases, with 13 bases sitting between them. Germline CDR1 reads DFQATT; CDR2 reads SNEGSKA (reference sequence). The CDR3 is 15 residues long. The sequenced part of the CDR3 DNA is TGCAGTGCTAGAGATTTCGTTACAGGGAACTATGGC. Protein product: CSARDFVTGNYG. The whole CDR3 reads CSARDFVTGNYGYTF.